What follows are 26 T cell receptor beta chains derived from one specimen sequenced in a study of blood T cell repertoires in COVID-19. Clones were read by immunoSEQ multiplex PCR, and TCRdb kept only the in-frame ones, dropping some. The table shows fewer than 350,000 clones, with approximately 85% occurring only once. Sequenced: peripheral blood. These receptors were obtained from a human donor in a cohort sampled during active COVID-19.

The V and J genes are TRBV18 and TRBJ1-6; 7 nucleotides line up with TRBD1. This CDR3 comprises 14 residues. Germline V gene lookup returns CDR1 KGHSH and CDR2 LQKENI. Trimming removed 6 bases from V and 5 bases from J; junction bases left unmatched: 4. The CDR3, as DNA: TGTGCCAGCTCTCCCCAGGGGGATAATTCACCCCTCCACTTT. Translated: CASSPQGDNSPLHF.

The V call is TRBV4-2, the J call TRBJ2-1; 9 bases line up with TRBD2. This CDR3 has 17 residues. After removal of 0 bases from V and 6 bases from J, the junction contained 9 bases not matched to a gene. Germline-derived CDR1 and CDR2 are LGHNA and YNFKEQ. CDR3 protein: CASSQDSWRGGSNEQFF. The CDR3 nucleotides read TGTGCCAGCAGCCAAGATTCTTGGCGGGGGGGCTCCAATGAGCAGTTCTTC.

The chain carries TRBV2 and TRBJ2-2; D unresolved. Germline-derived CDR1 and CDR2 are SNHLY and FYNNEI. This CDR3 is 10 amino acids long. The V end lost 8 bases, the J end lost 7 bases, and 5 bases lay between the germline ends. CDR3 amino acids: CASRSGELFF. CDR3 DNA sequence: TGTGCCAGCCGTAGCGGGGAGCTGTTTTTT.

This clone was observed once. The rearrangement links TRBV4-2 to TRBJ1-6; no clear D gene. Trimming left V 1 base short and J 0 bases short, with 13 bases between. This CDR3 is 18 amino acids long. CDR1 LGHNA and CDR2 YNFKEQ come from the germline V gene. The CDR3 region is CASSQVFPGSSYNSPLHF. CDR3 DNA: TGTGCCAGCAGCCAAGTTTTCCCAGGCAGCTCCTATAATTCACCCCTCCACTTT.

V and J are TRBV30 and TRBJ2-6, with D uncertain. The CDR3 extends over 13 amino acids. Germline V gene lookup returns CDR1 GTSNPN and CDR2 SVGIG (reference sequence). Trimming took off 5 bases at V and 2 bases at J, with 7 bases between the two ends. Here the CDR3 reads CAWREAGANVLTF. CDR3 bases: TGTGCCTGGCGAGAAGCTGGGGCCAACGTCCTGACTTTC.

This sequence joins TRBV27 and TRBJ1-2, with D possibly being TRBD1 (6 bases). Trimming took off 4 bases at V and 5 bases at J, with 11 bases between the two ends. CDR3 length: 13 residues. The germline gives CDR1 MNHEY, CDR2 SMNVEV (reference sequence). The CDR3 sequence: CASSSGQSYGYTF. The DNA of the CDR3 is TGTGCCAGCAGTTCCGGACAGTCTTATGGCTACACCTTC.

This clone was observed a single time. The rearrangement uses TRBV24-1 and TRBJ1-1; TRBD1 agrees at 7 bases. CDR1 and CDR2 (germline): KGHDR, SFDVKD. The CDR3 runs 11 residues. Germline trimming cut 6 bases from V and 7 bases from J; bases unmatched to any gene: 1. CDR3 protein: CATSRQGEAFF. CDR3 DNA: TGTGCCACCAGTCGACAGGGTGAAGCTTTCTTT.

In DNA, the CDR3 is TGTGCCAGCAGTATCACAGGGGCATTATTGACCCAGTACTTC. Residues: CASSITGALLTQYF. The rearrangement uses TRBV2 and TRBJ2-5; 7 nucleotides agree with TRBD1. Germline CDR1 and CDR2: SNHLY and FYNNEI. The CDR3 loop spans 14 amino acids. The V segment lost 5 bases and the J segment 7 bases; nucleotides outside the gene matches: 10.

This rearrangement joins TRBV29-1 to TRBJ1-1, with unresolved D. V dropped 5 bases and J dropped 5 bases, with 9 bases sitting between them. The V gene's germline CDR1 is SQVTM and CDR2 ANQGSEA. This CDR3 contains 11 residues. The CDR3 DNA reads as TGCAGCGTTTCCCGGGGTACTGAAGCTTTCTTT. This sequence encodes CSVSRGTEAFF.

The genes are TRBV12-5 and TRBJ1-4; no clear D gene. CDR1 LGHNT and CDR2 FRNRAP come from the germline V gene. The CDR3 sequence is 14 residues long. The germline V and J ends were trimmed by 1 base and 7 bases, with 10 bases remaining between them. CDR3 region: CASGLGAAGEKLFF. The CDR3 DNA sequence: TGTGCTAGTGGTTTGGGGGCGGCGGGTGAAAAACTGTTTTTT.

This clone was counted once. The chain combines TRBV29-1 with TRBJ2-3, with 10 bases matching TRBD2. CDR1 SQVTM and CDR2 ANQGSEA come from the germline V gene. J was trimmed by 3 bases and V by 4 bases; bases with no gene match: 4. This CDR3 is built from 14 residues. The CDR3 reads CSVASGGGTDTQYF. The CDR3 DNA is TGCAGCGTTGCTAGCGGGGGAGGGACAGATACGCAGTATTTT.

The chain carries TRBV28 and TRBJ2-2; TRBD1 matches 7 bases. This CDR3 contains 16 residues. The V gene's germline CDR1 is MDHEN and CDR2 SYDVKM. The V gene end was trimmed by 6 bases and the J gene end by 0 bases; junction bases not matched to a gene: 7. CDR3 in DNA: TGTGCCAGCAGGAGGGTTGACAGGGCGAACACCGGGGAGCTGTTTTTT. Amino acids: CASRRVDRANTGELFF. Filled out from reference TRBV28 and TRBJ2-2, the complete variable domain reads DVKVTQSSRYLVKRTGEKVFLECVQDMDHENMFWYRQDPGLGLRLIYFSYDVKMKEKGDIPEGYSVSREKKERFSLILESASTNQTSMYLCASRRVDRANTGELFFGEGSRLTVL.

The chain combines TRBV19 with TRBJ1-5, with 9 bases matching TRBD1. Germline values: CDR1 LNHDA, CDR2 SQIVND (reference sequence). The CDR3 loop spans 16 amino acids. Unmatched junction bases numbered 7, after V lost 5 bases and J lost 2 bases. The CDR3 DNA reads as TGTGCCAGTAGTCGGGGGACAGGGTTTGGCAATCAGCCCCAGCATTTT. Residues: CASSRGTGFGNQPQHF.

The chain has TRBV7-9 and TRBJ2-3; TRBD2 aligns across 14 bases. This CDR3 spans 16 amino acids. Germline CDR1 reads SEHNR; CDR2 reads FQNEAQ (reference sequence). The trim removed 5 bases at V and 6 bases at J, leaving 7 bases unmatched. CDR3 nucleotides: TGTGCCAGCAGCCTTGGGACTAGCGGGAGAAGGGATACGCAGTATTTT. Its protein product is CASSLGTSGRRDTQYF.

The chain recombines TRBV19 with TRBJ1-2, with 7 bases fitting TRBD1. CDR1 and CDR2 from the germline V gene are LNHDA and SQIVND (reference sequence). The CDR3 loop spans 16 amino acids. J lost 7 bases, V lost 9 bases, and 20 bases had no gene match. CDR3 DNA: TGTGCCAGCGGACAGGTTTGGAACCTCGAACGGGGTGGCTACACCTTC. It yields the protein CASGQVWNLERGGYTF.

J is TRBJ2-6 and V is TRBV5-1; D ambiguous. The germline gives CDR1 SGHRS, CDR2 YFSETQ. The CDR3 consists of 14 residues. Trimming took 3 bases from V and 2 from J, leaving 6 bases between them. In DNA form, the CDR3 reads TGCGCCAGCAGCTCCCCCGCTGGGGCCAACGTCCTGACTTTC. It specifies CASSSPAGANVLTF.

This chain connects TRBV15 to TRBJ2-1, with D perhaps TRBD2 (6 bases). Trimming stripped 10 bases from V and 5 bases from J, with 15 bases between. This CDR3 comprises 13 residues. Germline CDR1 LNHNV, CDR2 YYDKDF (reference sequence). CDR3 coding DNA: TGTGCCATTGCTGGGGGGAACCACAATGAGCAGTTCTTC. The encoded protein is CAIAGGNHNEQFF.

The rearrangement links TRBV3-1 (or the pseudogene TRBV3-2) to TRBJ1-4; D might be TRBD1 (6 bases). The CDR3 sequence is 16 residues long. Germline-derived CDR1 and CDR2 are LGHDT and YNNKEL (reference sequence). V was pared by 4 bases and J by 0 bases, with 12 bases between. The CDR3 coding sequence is TGTGCCAGCAGCCCCGGACAGCAATCAACTAATGAAAAACTGTTTTTT. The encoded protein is CASSPGQQSTNEKLFF.

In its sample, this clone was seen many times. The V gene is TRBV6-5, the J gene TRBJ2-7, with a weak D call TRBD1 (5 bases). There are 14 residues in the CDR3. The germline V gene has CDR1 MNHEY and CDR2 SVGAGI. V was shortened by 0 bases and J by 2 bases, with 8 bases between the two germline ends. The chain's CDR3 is CASSYSVGPYEQYF. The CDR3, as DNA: TGTGCCAGCAGTTACTCGGTGGGGCCCTACGAGCAGTACTTC.

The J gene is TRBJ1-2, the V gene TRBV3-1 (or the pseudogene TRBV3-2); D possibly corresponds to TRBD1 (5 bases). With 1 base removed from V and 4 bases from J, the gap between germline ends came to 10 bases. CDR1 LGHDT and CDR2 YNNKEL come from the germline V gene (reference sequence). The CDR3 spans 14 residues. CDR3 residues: CASSQGGRLYGYTF. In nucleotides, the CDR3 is TGTGCCAGCAGCCAAGGGGGCAGACTCTATGGCTACACCTTC.

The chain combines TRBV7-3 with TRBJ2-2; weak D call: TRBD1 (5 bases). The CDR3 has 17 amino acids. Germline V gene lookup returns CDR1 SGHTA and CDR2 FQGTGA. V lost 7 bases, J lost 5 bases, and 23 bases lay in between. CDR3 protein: CASTQFLETAYTGELFF. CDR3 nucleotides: TGTGCCAGCACCCAATTTCTAGAGACAGCTTATACCGGGGAGCTGTTTTTT. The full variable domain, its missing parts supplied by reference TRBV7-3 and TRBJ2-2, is GAGVSQTPSNKVTEKGKYVELRCDPISGHTALYWYRQSLGQGPEFLIYFQGTGAADDSGLPNDRFFAVRPEGSVSTLKIQRTERGDSAVYLCASTQFLETAYTGELFFGEGSRLTVL.

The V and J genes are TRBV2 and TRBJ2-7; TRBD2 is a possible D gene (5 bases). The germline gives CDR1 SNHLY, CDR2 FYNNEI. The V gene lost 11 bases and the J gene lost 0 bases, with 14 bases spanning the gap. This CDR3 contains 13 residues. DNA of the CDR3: TGTGCCGCCCGGACTGCCGCCTCCTACGAGCAGTACTTC. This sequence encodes CAARTAASYEQYF.

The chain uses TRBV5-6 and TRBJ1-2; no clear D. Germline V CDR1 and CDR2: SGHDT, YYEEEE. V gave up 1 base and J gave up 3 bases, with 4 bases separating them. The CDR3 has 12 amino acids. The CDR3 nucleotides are TGTGCCAGCAGCTTGCAGTACTATGGCTACACCTTC. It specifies CASSLQYYGYTF.

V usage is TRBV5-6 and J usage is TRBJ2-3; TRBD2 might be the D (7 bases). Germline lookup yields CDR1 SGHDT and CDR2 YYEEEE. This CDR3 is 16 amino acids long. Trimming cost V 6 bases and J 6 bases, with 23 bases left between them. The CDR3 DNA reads TGTGCCAGCAAGGCGGGCTACGGGGGGCGCGCGGATACGCAGTATTTT. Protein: CASKAGYGGRADTQYF.

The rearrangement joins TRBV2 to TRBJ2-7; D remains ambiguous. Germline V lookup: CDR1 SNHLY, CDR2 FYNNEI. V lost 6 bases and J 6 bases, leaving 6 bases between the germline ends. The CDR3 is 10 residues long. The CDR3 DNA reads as TGTGCCAGCAGAAGAGGCGAGCAGTACTTC. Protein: CASRRGEQYF.

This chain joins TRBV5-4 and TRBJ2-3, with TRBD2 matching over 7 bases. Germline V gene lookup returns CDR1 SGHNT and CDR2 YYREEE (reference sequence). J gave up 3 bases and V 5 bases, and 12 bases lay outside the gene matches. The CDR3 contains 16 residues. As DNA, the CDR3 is TGTGCCAGCAGGCCCCCGGGGAGGGGTGGAACAGATACGCAGTATTTT. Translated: CASRPPGRGGTDTQYF.